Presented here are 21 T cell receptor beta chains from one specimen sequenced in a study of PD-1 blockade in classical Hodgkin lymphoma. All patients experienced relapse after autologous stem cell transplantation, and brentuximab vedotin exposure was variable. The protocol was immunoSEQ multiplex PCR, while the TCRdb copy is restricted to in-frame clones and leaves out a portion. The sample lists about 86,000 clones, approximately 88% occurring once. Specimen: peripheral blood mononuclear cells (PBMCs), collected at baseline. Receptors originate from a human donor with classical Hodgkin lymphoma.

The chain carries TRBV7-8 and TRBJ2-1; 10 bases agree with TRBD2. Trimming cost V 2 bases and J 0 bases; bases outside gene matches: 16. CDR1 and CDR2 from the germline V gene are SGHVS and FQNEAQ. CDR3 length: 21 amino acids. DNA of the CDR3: TGTGCCAGCAGCTTATACGAGAAGCTAGCGGGGGAAACGAGCTCCTACAATGAGCAGTTCTTC. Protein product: CASSLYEKLAGETSSYNEQFF.

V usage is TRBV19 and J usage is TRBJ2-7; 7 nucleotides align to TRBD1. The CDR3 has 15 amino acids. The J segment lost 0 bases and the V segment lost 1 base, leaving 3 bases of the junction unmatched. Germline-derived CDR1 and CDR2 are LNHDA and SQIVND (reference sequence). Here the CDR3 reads CASSIASGGSYEQYF. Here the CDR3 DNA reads TGTGCCAGTAGTATAGCCTCAGGGGGCTCCTACGAGCAGTACTTC.

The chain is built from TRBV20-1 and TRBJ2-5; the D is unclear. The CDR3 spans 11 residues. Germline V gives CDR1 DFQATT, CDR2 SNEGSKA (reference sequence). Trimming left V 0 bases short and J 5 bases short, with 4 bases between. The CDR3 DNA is TGCAGTGCTAGAGATCAGGAGACCCAGTACTTC. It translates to CSARDQETQYF.

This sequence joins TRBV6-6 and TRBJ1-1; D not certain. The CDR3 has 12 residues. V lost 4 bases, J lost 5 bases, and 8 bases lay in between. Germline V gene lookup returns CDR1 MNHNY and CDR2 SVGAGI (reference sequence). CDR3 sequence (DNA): TGTGCCAGCAGTTCCAGAGGGACTGAAGCTTTCTTT. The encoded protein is CASSSRGTEAFF.

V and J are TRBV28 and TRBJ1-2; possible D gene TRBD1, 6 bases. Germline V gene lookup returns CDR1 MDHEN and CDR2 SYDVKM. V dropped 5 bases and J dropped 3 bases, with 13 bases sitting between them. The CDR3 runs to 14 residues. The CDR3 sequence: CASSGQRGDYGYTF. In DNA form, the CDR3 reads TGTGCCAGCAGTGGCCAGAGGGGGGACTATGGCTACACCTTC.

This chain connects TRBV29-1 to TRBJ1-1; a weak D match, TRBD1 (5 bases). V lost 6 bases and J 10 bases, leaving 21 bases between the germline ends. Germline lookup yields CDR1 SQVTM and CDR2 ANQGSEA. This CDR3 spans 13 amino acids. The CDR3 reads CSVSTGTLGPAFF. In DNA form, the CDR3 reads TGCAGCGTCAGTACCGGGACCTTGGGCCCAGCTTTCTTT.

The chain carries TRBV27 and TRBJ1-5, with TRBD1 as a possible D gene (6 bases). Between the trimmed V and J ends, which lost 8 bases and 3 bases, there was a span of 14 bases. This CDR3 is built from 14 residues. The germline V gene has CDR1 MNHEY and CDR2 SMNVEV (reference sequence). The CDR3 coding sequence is TGTGCCAGCTCACAGGGTCCTATCAATCAGCCCCAGCATTTT. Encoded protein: CASSQGPINQPQHF.

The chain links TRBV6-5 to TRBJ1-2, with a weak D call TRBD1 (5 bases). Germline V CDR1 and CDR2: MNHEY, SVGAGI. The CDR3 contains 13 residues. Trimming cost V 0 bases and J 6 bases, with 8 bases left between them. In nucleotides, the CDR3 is TGTGCCAGCAGTTACTCCCAAGGGGATGGCTACACCTTC. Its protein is CASSYSQGDGYTF.

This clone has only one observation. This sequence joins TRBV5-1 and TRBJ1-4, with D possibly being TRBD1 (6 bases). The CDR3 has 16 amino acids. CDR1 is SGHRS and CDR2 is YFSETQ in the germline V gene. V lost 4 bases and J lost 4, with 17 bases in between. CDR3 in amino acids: CASSLGGGGGNEKLFF. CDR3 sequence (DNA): TGCGCCAGCAGCCTGGGAGGGGGTGGCGGTAATGAAAAACTGTTTTTT.

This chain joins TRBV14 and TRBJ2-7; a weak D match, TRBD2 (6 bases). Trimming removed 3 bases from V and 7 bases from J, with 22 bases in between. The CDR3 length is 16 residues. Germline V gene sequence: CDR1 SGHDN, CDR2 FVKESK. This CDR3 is CASSHGATLLSGEQYF. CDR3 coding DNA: TGTGCCAGCAGCCATGGAGCGACTCTACTAAGCGGGGAGCAGTACTTC.

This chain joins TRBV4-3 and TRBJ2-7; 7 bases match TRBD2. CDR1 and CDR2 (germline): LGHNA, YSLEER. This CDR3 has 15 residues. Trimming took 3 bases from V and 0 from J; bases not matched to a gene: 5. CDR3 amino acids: CASSHSSGVSYEQYF. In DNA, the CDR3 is TGCGCCAGCAGCCATTCTAGCGGCGTCTCCTACGAGCAGTACTTC.

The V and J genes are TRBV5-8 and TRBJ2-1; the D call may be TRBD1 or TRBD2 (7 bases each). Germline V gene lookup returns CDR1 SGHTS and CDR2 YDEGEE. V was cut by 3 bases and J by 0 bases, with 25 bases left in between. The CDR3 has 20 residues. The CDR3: CASSSPGGAGALLSYNEQFF. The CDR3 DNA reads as TGTGCCAGCAGCTCCCCAGGGGGGGCAGGGGCCCTCCTCTCCTACAATGAGCAGTTCTTC.

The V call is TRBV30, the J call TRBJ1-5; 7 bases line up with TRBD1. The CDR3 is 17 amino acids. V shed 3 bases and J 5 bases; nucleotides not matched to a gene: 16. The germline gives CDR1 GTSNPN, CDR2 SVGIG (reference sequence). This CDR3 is CAWSIETGRAPYQPQHF. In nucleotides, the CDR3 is TGTGCCTGGAGCATAGAGACAGGGCGTGCTCCCTATCAGCCCCAGCATTTT.

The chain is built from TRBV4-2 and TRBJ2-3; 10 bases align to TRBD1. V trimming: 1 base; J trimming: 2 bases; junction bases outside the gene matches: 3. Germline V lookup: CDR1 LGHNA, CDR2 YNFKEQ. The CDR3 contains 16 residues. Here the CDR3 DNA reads TGTGCCAGCAGCCAAGGGGACAGGGGAAACACAGATACGCAGTATTTT. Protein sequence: CASSQGDRGNTDTQYF.

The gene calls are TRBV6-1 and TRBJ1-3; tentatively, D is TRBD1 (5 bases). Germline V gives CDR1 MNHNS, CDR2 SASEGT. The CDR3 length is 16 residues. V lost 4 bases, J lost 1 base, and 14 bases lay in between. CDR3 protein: CASSGAPGPSGNTIYF. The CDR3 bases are TGTGCCAGCAGTGGCGCTCCAGGGCCTTCTGGAAACACCATATATTTT.

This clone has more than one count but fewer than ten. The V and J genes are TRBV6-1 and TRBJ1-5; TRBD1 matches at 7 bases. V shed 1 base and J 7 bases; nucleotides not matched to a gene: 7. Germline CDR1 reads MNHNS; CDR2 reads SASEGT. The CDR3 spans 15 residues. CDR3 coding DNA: TGTGCCAGCAGTGAAGTCCAGGGGGGGGAACAGCCCCAGCATTTT. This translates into CASSEVQGGEQPQHF.

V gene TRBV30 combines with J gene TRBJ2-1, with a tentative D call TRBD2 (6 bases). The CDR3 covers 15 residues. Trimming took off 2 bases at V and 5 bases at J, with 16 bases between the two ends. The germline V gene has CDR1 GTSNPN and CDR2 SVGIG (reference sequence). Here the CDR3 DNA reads TGTGCCTGGAGTAAAACTACTAGCAGACACAATGAGCAGTTCTTC. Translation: CAWSKTTSRHNEQFF.

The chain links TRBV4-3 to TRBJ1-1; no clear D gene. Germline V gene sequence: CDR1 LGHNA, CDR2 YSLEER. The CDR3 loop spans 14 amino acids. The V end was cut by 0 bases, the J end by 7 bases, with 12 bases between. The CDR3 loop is CASSQDRRVGEAFF. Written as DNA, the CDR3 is TGCGCCAGCAGCCAAGATCGGCGGGTTGGTGAAGCTTTCTTT.

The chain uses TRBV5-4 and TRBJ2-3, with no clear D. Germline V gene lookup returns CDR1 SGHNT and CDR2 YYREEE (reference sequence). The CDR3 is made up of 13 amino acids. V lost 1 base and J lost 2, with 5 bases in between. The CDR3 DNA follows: TGTGCCAGCAGCTTGAAGGTCACAGATACGCAGTATTTT. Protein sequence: CASSLKVTDTQYF.

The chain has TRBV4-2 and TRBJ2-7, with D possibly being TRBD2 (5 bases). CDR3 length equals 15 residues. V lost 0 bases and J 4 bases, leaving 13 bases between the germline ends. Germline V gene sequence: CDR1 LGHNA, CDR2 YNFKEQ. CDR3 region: CASSQDLGNSYEQYF. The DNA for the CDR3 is TGTGCCAGCAGCCAAGATCTCGGGAACTCGTACGAGCAGTACTTC.

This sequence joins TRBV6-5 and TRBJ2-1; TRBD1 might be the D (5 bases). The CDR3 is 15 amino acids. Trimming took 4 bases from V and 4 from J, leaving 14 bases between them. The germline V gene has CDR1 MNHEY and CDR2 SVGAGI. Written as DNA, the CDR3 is TGTGCCAGCAGTTCAGGGCCTGTTACTTACAATGAGCAGTTCTTC. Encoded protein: CASSSGPVTYNEQFF.